The 7 T cell receptor beta chains below come from one sample, sequenced in a study (dated by TCRdb to the mid-2010s). The library was built by means of 5' RACE. The sample was run on an Illumina MiSeq. Clones were called with MiXCR by TCRdb after fastp trimmed the public reads at Q25, and only in-frame beta chains were retained. Each record represents a unique CDR3 protein, reported with the most common genes and DNA among its rows. Recorded for this sample are about 46,000 distinct CDR3 sequences; 25% to 35% of them occurred a single time. 2% to 2.5% of the sample is taken by the ten largest. The specimen was naive CD4+ T cells sorted from blood. According to the study, the label for this sample's cell subset or site signals: naive CD4+ T cells, CD4+CD45RA+CD25-. These receptors originate from a female donor with breast cancer.

This clonotype was seen many times. This rearrangement joins TRBV5-6 to TRBJ1-2; D gene ambiguous. CDR3 size: 12 residues. Germline loops: CDR1 SGHDT, CDR2 YYEEEE. The V end lost 4 bases, the J end lost 7 bases, and 11 bases lay between the germline ends. The CDR3 coding sequence is TGTGCCAGCAGCCGGCGGACTCTTGGCTACACCTTC. The encoded protein is CASSRRTLGYTF.

This clonotype appeared a few times. This chain joins TRBV6-2 or TRBV6-3 and TRBJ2-5; D may correspond to TRBD1 or TRBD2 (5 bases each). Trimming removed 8 bases from V and 5 bases from J, with 18 bases in between. The CDR3 is 14 amino acids. Germline CDR1 MNHEY, CDR2 SVGEGT. The CDR3 nucleotides are TGTGCCAGCTATACTCCGGGGCTAGGGGAGACCCAGTACTTC. Protein sequence: CASYTPGLGETQYF.

This clonotype turned up a few times. This rearrangement joins TRBV6-2 or TRBV6-3 to TRBJ2-5; unclear D gene. Germline CDR1 and CDR2: MNHEY and SVGEGT. The CDR3 is 14 amino acids. V shed 2 bases and J shed 5 bases, with 12 bases lying between them. Here the CDR3 DNA reads TGTGCCAGCAGTTACCAGTCCAGACGGGAGACCCAGTACTTC. Translated, it gives CASSYQSRRETQYF.

The chain couples TRBV12-3 or TRBV12-4 to TRBJ2-5; no clear D gene. This CDR3 has 13 amino acids. Trimming stripped 5 bases from V and 2 bases from J, with 9 bases between. In DNA form, the CDR3 reads TGTGCCAGCAGTCGTTTGAGGCAAGAGACCCAGTACTTC. Its protein product is CASSRLRQETQYF.

V is TRBV6-1 and J is TRBJ2-7, with 10 bases aligning to TRBD1. Losses at the gene ends were 6 bases for V and 6 bases for J; bases not matched to a gene: 11. This CDR3 comprises 15 residues. Germline CDR1 and CDR2: MNHNS and SASEGT. CDR3 bases: TGTGCCAGCAGAGAACCCGGGACAGGGGTTGGCGAGCAGTACTTC. As protein: CASREPGTGVGEQYF.

On this clonotype: No conserved phenylalanine or tryptophan is present at the end of the CDR3, so a read error is the likely explanation. The gene calls are TRBV7-9 and TRBJ1-6, with D unclear. This CDR3 has 13 amino acids. V lost 0 bases and J lost 7, with 4 bases in between. The germline gives CDR1 SEHNR, CDR2 FQNEAQ (reference sequence). CDR3 DNA sequence: TGTGCCAGCAGCTTAGCCAGGAATTCACCCCTCCACCTT. Amino acid sequence: CASSLARNSPLHL.

This sequence joins TRBV18 and TRBJ2-2, with 7 bases matching TRBD1. The germline V gene has CDR1 KGHSH and CDR2 LQKENI. The trim removed 1 base at V and 4 bases at J, leaving 6 bases unmatched. CDR3 length equals 16 residues. The CDR3 DNA sequence: TGTGCCAGCTCACCACGGCAGGACAGGCCCACCGGGGAGCTGTTTTTT. It codes for CASSPRQDRPTGELFF. The variable domain in full, with the rest retrieved from reference TRBV18 and TRBJ2-2, is NAGVMQNPRHLVRRRGQEARLRCSPMKGHSHVYWYRQLPEEGLKFMVYLQKENIIDESGMPKERFSAEFPKEGPSILRIQQVVRGDSAAYFCASSPRQDRPTGELFFGEGSRLTVL.